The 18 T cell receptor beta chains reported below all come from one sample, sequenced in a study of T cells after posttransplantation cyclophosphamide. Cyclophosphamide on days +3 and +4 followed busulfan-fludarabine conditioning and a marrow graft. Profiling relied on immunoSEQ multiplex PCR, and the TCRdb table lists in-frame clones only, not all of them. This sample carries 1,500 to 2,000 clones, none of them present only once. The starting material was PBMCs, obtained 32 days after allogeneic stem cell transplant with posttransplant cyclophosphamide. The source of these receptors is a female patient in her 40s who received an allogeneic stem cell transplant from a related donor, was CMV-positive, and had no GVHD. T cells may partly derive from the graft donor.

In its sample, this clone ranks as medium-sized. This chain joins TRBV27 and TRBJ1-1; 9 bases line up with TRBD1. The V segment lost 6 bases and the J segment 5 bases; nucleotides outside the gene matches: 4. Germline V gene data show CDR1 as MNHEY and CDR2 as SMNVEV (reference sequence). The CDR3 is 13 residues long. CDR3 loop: CASRKTGGTEAFF. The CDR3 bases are TGTGCCAGCAGAAAGACAGGGGGGACTGAAGCTTTCTTT.

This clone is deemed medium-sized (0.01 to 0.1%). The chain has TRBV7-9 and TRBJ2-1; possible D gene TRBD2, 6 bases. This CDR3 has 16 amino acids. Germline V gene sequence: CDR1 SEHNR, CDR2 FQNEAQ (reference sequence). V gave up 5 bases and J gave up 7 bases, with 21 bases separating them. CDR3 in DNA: TGTGCCAGCAGCCCGCTTGTGGGCGGGGCGGGGAATGAGCAGTTCTTC. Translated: CASSPLVGGAGNEQFF. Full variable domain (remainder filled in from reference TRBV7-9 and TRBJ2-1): DTGVSQNPRHKITKRGQNVTFRCDPISEHNRLYWYRQTLGQGPEFLTYFQNEAQLEKSRLLSDRFSAERPKGSFSTLEIQRTEQGDSAMYLCASSPLVGGAGNEQFFGPGTRLTVL.

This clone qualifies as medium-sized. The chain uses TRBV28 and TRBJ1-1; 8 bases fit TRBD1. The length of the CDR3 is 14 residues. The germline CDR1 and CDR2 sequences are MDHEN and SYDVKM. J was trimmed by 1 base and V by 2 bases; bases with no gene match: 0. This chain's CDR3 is CASSLGQGNTEAFF. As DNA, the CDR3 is TGTGCCAGCAGTTTAGGACAGGGGAACACTGAAGCTTTCTTT.

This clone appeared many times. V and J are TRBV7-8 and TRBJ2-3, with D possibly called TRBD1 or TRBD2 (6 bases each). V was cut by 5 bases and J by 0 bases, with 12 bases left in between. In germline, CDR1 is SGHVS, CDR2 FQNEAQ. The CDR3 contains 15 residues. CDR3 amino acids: CASSDRRGSTDTQYF. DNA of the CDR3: TGTGCCAGCAGCGACAGGAGGGGTAGCACAGATACGCAGTATTTT.

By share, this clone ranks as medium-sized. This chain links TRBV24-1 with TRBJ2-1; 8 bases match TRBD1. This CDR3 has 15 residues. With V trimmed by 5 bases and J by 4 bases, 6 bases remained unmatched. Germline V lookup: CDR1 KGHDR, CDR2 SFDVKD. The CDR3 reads CATSVGQGFYNEQFF. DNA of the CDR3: TGTGCCACCAGTGTTGGACAGGGCTTTTACAATGAGCAGTTCTTC.

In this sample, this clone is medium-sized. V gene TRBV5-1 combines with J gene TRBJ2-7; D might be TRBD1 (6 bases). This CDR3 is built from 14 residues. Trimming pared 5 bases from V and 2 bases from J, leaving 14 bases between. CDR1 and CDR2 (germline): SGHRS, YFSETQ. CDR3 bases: TGCGCCAGCAGTTATCAAGGGGGAACCTACGAGCAGTACTTC. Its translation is CASSYQGGTYEQYF.

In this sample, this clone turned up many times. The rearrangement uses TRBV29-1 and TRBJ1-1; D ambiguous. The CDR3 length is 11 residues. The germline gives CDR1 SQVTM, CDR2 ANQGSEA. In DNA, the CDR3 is TGCAGGGCATTTGAGATCGATGAAGCTTTCTTT. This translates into CRAFEIDEAFF.

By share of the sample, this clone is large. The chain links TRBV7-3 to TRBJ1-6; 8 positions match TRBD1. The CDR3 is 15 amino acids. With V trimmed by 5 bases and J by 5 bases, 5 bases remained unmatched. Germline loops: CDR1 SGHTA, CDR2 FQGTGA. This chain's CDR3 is CASSRTGTNNSPLHF. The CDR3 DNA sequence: TGTGCCAGCAGCCGGACAGGGACCAATAATTCACCCCTCCACTTT.

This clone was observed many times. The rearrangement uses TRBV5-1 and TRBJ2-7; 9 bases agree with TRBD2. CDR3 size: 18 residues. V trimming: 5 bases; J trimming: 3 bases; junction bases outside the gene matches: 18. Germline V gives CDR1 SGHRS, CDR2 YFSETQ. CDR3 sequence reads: CASSRGGGGSPLNYEQYF. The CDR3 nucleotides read TGCGCCAGCAGTAGGGGCGGGGGGGGCTCCCCCCTTAACTACGAGCAGTACTTC. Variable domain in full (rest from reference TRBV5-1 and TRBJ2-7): KAGVTQTPRYLIKTRGQQVTLSCSPISGHRSVSWYQQTPGQGLQFLFEYFSETQRNKGNFPGRFSGRQFSNSRSEMNVSTLELGDSALYLCASSRGGGGSPLNYEQYFGPGTRLTVT.

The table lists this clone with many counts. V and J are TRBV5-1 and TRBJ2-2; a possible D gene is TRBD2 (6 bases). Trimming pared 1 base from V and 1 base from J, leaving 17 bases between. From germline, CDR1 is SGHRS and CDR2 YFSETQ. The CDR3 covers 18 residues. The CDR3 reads CASSLSPPGGVNTGELFF. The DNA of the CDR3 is TGCGCCAGCAGCTTGTCTCCACCTGGCGGGGTGAACACCGGGGAGCTGTTTTTT.

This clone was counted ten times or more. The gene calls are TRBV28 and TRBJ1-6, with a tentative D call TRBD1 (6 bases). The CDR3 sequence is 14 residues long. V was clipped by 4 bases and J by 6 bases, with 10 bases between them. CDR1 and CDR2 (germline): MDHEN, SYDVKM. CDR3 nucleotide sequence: TGTGCCAGCAGTTCAGGGGTCGGTAATTCACCCCTCCACTTT. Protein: CASSSGVGNSPLHF.

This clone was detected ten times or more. CDR3 nucleotides: TGTGCCACCAGTGGGCCCGCATTATATGAGCAGTTCTTC. Amino acids: CATSGPALYEQFF. The gene calls are TRBV24-1 and TRBJ2-1; D unclear. In germline, CDR1 is KGHDR, CDR2 SFDVKD. This CDR3 has 13 amino acids. The ends were cut back, 5 bases at V and 8 bases at J, with 12 bases in the middle.

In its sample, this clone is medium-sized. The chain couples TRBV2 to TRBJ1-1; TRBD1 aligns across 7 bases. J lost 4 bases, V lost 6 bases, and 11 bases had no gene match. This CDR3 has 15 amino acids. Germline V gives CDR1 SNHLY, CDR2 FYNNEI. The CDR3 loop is CASSGNRGRSTEAFF. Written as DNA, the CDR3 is TGTGCCAGCAGCGGAAACAGGGGCAGGAGCACTGAAGCTTTCTTT.

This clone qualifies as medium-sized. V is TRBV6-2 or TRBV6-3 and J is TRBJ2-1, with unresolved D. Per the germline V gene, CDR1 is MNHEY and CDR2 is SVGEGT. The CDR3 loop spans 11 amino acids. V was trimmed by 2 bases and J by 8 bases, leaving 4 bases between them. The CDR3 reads CASSYPDEQFF. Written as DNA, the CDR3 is TGTGCCAGCAGTTACCCCGATGAGCAGTTCTTC.

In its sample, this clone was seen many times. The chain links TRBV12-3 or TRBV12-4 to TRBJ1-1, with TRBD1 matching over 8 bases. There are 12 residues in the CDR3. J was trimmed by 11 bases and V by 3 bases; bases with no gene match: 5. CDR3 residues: CASSLRTGQAFF. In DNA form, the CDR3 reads TGTGCCAGCAGTTTGAGGACAGGGCAGGCTTTCTTT.

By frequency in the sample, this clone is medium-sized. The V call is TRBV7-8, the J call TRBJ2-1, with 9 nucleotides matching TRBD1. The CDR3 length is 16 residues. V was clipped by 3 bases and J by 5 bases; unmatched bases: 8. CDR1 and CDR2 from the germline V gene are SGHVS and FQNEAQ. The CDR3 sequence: CASSLRGQGRNNEQFF. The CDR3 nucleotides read TGTGCCAGCAGCTTGAGGGGACAGGGCAGAAACAATGAGCAGTTCTTC.

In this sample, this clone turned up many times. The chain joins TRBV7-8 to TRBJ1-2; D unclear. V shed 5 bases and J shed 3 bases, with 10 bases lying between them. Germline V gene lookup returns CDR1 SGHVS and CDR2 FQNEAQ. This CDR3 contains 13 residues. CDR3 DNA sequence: TGTGCCAGCAGCCCCTTCCGGGACTATGGCTACACCTTC. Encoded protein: CASSPFRDYGYTF. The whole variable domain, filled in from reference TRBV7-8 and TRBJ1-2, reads GAGVSQSPRYKVAKRGQDVALRCDPISGHVSLFWYQQALGQGPEFLTYFQNEAQLDKSGLPSDRFFAERPEGSVSTLKIQRTQQEDSAVYLCASSPFRDYGYTFGSGTRLTVV.

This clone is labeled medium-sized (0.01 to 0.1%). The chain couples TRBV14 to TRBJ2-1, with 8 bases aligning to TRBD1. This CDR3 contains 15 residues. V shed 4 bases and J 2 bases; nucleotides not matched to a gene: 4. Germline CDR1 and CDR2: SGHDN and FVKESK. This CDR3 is CASSPRTGTYNEQFF. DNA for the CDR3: TGTGCCAGCAGCCCGCGGACAGGGACCTACAATGAGCAGTTCTTC.